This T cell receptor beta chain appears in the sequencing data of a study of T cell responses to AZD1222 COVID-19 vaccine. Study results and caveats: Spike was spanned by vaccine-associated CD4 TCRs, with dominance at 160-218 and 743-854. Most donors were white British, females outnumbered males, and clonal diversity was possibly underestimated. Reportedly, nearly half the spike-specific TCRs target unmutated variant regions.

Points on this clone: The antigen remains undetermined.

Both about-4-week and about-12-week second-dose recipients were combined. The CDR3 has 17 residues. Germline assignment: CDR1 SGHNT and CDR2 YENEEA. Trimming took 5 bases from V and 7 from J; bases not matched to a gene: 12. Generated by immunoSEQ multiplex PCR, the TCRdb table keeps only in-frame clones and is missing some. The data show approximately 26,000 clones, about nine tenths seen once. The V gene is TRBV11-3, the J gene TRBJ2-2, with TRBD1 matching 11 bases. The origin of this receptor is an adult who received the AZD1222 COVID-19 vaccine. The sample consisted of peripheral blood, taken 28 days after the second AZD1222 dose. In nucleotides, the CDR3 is TGTGCCAGCAGCGTCACCCGGGACAGGGGGTACGTCGGGGAGCTGTTTTTT. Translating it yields CASSVTRDRGYVGELFF.